Below, 21 T cell receptor beta chains from the same sample are listed, as sequenced in a study of human T cells and chemical hapten exposure (dated by TCRdb to the early 2020s). Library preparation was by RACE. The sequencing machine was a NextSeq 500. TCRdb reprocessed the public reads (quality trimming at Q25 with fastp, clone calling with MiXCR) and kept in-frame beta chains. Identical CDR3 proteins give one entry, which carries the most common genes and DNA. The sample table shows around 82,000 distinct CDR3 sequences, and more than 6.5% are seen once. Together, the top ten hold 1% to 1.5% of the sample. The time point tag for this specimen amounts to: patch test 2, 6 weeks after DPC sensitization. The intended sense of this specimen's treatment or condition label: therapeutic diphenylcyclopropenone sensitization with weekly scalp DPC. Sample: whole blood, taken in connection with sensitization to the hapten diphenylcyclopropenone (DPC). The receptors originated from a woman younger than 45 with alopecia areata. Some clones in this sample may be carry-over from other donors' samples.

V is TRBV29-1 and J is TRBJ1-4; unclear D gene. Germline V gene data show CDR1 as SQVTM and CDR2 as ANQGSEA. This CDR3 has 12 amino acids. With 4 bases removed from V and 8 bases from J, the gap between germline ends came to 11 bases. The CDR3 DNA follows: TGCAGCGTTGGCCAGCTTGGCGAAAAACTGTTTTTT. This translates into CSVGQLGEKLFF.

The chain carries TRBV27 and TRBJ1-2, with unresolved D. The CDR3 spans 14 residues. Germline-derived CDR1 and CDR2 are MNHEY and SMNVEV (reference sequence). Deletions cut 6 bases from V and 0 bases from J, with 11 bases between. The CDR3 sequence is CASRKGGANYGYTF. CDR3 DNA sequence: TGTGCCAGCAGGAAGGGAGGAGCTAACTATGGCTACACCTTC.

This clonotype has a count of ten or more. This chain connects TRBV20-1 to TRBJ2-3; D could derive from TRBD1 or TRBD2 (5 bases each). V lost 5 bases to trimming and J lost 2 bases, with 20 bases between them. The CDR3 sequence is 16 residues long. Germline V gene data show CDR1 as DFQATT and CDR2 as SNEGSKA (reference sequence). The CDR3 DNA reads TGCAGTGCTGCTATACCGGGACGGGCAGACACAGATACGCAGTATTTT. Protein: CSAAIPGRADTDTQYF.

This clonotype was seen repeatedly, ten times or more. The chain has TRBV4-2 and TRBJ2-1; 10 bases are a match to TRBD1. This CDR3 has 16 amino acids. V lost 1 base, J lost 5 bases, and 5 bases stayed unmatched. Germline CDR1 is LGHNA and CDR2 is YNFKEQ. This CDR3 reads CASSQALGQGNNEQFF. DNA for the CDR3: TGTGCCAGCAGCCAAGCGTTGGGACAGGGGAACAATGAGCAGTTCTTC.

In this sample, this clonotype turned up many times. This chain joins TRBV7-2 and TRBJ2-1; weak D call: TRBD1 (6 bases). With 1 base removed from V and 0 bases from J, the gap between germline ends came to 16 bases. The length of the CDR3 is 18 residues. CDR1 and CDR2 (germline): SGHTA, FQGNSA. The CDR3 protein is CASSLGSLTGRSYNEQFF. CDR3 nucleotides: TGTGCCAGCAGCTTAGGGTCCCTTACAGGGCGCTCCTACAATGAGCAGTTCTTC.

In its sample, this clonotype was seen a few times. This chain connects TRBV6-6 to TRBJ1-5; 8 positions agree with TRBD1. Germline V lookup: CDR1 MNHNY, CDR2 SVGAGI (reference sequence). The CDR3 extends over 14 amino acids. The ends lost 6 bases at V and 4 bases at J; junction bases unmatched: 5. CDR3 nucleotide sequence: TGTGCCAGCAGCCTACAGGGGGATAATCAGCCCCAGCATTTT. It encodes CASSLQGDNQPQHF.

The sample holds many counts of this clonotype. The V call is TRBV11-2, the J call TRBJ1-1, with D hard to call. This CDR3 has 11 amino acids. The V end lost 1 base, the J end lost 4 bases, and 1 base lay between the germline ends. Germline CDR1 SGHAT, CDR2 FQNNGV. For the CDR3, the DNA is TGTGCCAGCAGCTTAGTCACTGAAGCTTTCTTT. It translates to CASSLVTEAFF.

This clonotype came up many times. The chain carries TRBV2 and TRBJ1-1; no clear D gene. The V gene lost 4 bases and the J gene lost 1 base, with 13 bases spanning the gap. CDR3 length: 15 amino acids. Germline loops: CDR1 SNHLY, CDR2 FYNNEI. CDR3 sequence (DNA): TGTGCCAGCAGTGGACGACCCCATTCGAACACTGAAGCTTTCTTT. Its translation: CASSGRPHSNTEAFF.

This clonotype turned up a few times. The rearrangement links TRBV20-1 to TRBJ1-4; 7 bases line up with TRBD1. The CDR3 is made up of 13 amino acids. V lost 3 bases and J lost 5; bases outside the gene matches: 3. CDR1 and CDR2 from the germline V gene are DFQATT and SNEGSKA (reference sequence). The CDR3 loop is CSASWDRNEKLFF. In nucleotides, the CDR3 is TGCAGTGCTAGCTGGGACAGAAATGAAAAACTGTTTTTT.

This clonotype was picked up many times. The chain couples TRBV12-3 or TRBV12-4 to TRBJ2-1; 11 bases map to TRBD2. The V gene end was trimmed by 5 bases and the J gene end by 5 bases; junction bases not matched to a gene: 8. The CDR3 length is 16 residues. CDR3 region: CASSQSGTSGNNEQFF. CDR3 DNA sequence: TGTGCCAGCAGTCAATCCGGGACTAGCGGTAACAATGAGCAGTTCTTC.

The table lists this clonotype with a few counts. V gene TRBV20-1 combines with J gene TRBJ2-7, with 8 bases aligning to TRBD1. This CDR3 region has 12 residues. The J segment lost 5 bases and the V segment lost 6 bases, leaving 6 bases of the junction unmatched. CDR1 and CDR2 from the germline V gene are DFQATT and SNEGSKA (reference sequence). CDR3 nucleotides: TGCAGTGCCCGGCCAGGGGGCAACGAGCAGTACTTC. As protein: CSARPGGNEQYF.

This clonotype was recorded many times. The V call is TRBV6-5, the J call TRBJ1-2; 9 bases map to TRBD1. Germline assignment: CDR1 MNHEY and CDR2 SVGAGI. V gave up 9 bases and J gave up 8 bases; unmatched junction bases: 4. The CDR3 length is 11 residues. CDR3 amino acids: CASGTGYGYTF. The CDR3 nucleotides are TGTGCCAGTGGGACAGGGTACGGCTACACCTTC.

Ten or more counts support this clonotype. The chain employs TRBV6-5 and TRBJ1-1; 11 bases map to TRBD1. With V trimmed by 5 bases and J by 3 bases, 8 bases remained unmatched. The germline V gene encodes CDR1 MNHEY and CDR2 SVGAGI. The CDR3 has 16 amino acids. The CDR3 bases are TGTGCCAGCAGTCCCAGAGGGGGACAGGGGGACACTGAAGCTTTCTTT. This gives the protein CASSPRGGQGDTEAFF.

This clonotype was observed a few times. The chain employs TRBV5-1 and TRBJ1-1; D remains unclear. In germline, CDR1 is SGHRS, CDR2 YFSETQ. The length of the CDR3 is 14 residues. Between the trimmed V and J ends, which lost 1 base and 1 base, there was a span of 8 bases. CDR3 sequence reads: CASSLSLRNTEAFF. CDR3 DNA: TGCGCCAGCAGCTTGTCCCTGAGGAACACTGAAGCTTTCTTT.

This clonotype was seen ten or more times. The genes are TRBV6-1 and TRBJ2-3; 14 bases map to TRBD2. In germline, CDR1 is MNHNS, CDR2 SASEGT. The trim removed 4 bases at V and 3 bases at J, leaving 6 bases unmatched. This CDR3 region has 17 residues. The CDR3: CASSGRLAGGPTDTQYF. DNA for the CDR3: TGTGCCAGCAGTGGAAGACTAGCGGGGGGGCCTACAGATACGCAGTATTTT.

V usage is TRBV7-8 and J usage is TRBJ1-1; D is ambiguous. Germline CDR1 and CDR2: SGHVS and FQNEAQ. The CDR3 totals 13 residues. The V end lost 5 bases, the J end lost 7 bases, and 14 bases lay between the germline ends. CDR3 amino acids: CASSGLRPDEAFF. The CDR3 nucleotides read TGTGCCAGCAGCGGCTTACGACCAGATGAAGCTTTCTTT.

Details on this clonotype: This could be a read error, since a much larger clone is one nucleotide away. V is TRBV6-5 and J is TRBJ1-1; D gene uncertain. Trimming stripped 2 bases from V and 1 base from J, with 2 bases between. The CDR3 extends over 12 amino acids. Germline V gene sequence: CDR1 MNHEY, CDR2 SVGAGI. CDR3 sequence reads: CASSYPNTEAFF. In DNA, the CDR3 is TGTGCCAGCAGTTACCCGAACACTGAAGCTTTCTTT.

The J gene is TRBJ2-3, the V gene TRBV6-6; no firm D call. The CDR3 is 14 amino acids. Trimming pared 8 bases from V and 0 bases from J, leaving 12 bases between. The germline V gene has CDR1 MNHNY and CDR2 SVGAGI (reference sequence). The CDR3 sequence is CASSSETSTDTQYF. The CDR3 bases are TGTGCCAGCTCCTCAGAGACTAGCACAGATACGCAGTATTTT.

This chain uses TRBV30 with TRBJ1-5; D remains unclear. V shed 0 bases and J shed 2 bases, with 8 bases lying between them. The CDR3 consists of 14 residues. Looked up from germline, CDR1 is GTSNPN and CDR2 is SVGIG (reference sequence). Here the CDR3 reads CAWSVPGGNQPQHF. The CDR3 nucleotides read TGTGCCTGGAGTGTACCCGGGGGCAATCAGCCCCAGCATTTT.

In its sample, this clonotype was seen many times. The V call is TRBV2, the J call TRBJ2-1, with 7 bases that match TRBD1. Trimming cost V 6 bases and J 4 bases; bases outside gene matches: 6. CDR3 length equals 14 residues. Looked up from germline, CDR1 is SNHLY and CDR2 is FYNNEI. CDR3 loop: CASRPGQQYNEQFF. In DNA form, the CDR3 reads TGTGCCAGCAGGCCGGGACAGCAGTACAATGAGCAGTTCTTC.

This clonotype was observed many times. The rearrangement links TRBV10-3 to TRBJ1-1; maybe TRBD1 (6 bases). CDR3 length equals 14 residues. The V and J ends lost 6 bases and 4 bases respectively, with 15 bases between them. Germline loops: CDR1 ENHRY, CDR2 SYGVKD. The CDR3 sequence is CAIREQGGGTEAFF. The CDR3 DNA reads as TGTGCCATCAGGGAACAGGGCGGGGGCACTGAAGCTTTCTTT.